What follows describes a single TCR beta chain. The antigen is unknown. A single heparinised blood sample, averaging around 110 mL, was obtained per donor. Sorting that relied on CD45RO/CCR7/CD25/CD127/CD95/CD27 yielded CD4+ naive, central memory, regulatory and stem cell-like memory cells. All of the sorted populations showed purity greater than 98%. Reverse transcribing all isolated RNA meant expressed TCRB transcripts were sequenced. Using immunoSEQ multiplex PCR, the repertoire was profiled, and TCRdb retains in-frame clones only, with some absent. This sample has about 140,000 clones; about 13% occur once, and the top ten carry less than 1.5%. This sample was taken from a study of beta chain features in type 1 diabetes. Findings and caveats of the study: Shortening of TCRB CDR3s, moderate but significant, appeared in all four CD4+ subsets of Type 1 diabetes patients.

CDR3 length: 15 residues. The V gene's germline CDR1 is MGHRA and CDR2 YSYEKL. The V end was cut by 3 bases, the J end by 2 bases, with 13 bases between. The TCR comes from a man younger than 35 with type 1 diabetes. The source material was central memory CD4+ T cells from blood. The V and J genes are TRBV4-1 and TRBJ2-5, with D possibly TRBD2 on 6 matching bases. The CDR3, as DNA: TGCGCCAGCAGCCAGAATTTTGGGGGGCAAGAGACCCAGTACTTC. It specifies CASSQNFGGQETQYF.